The sequence of this T cell receptor (beta chain) was determined in a study of regulatory T cells in long-lasting Graves disease. CDR3 regions were amplified by Arm-PCR using iRepertoire HTBI primers to build TCR beta libraries. TCRdb reprocessed the multiplex PCR reads with MiXCR, giving one entry per CDR3 protein. The sample lists 400,000 to 550,000 distinct CDR3 sequences; about a sixth were seen once. General study results and limits: Persistent patients shared under 3,000 public clonotypes among themselves. Newly diagnosed patients shared fewer, at some 900.

CDR3 length: 13 residues. The V gene lost 6 bases and the J gene lost 1 base, with 10 bases spanning the gap. This clonotype was recorded at least ten times. What it recognizes is unknown. Time point meaning: newly diagnosed GD, antithyroid drugs for less than 3 months. PBMC RNA served as the TCR library source. This same sample was also part of a study on T cells in Graves' hyperthyroidism and ophthalmopathy.

The source is a woman aged 18 to 35 with Graves disease. Here the sequenced sample was peripheral blood mononuclear cells (PBMCs), taken at new diagnosis, from a patient treated with antithyroid drugs. The chain joins TRBV12-3 or TRBV12-4 to TRBJ2-7; TRBD1 is a possible D gene (5 bases). CDR3 amino acids: CASSFYRSYEQYF. CDR3 sequence (DNA): TGTGCCAGCAGCTTCTACAGGTCCTACGAGCAGTACTTC.